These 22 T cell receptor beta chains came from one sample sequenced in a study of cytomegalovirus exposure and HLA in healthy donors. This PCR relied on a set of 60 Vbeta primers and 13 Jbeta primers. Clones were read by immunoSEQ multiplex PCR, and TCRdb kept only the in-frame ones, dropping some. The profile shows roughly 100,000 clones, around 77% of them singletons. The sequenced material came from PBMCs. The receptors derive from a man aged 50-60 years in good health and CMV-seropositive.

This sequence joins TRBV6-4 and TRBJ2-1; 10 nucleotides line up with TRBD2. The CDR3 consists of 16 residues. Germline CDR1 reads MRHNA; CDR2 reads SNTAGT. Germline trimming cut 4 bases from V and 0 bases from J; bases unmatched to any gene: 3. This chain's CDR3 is CASSARLAGSYNEQFF. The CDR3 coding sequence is TGTGCCAGCAGTGCCCGACTAGCGGGCTCCTACAATGAGCAGTTCTTC.

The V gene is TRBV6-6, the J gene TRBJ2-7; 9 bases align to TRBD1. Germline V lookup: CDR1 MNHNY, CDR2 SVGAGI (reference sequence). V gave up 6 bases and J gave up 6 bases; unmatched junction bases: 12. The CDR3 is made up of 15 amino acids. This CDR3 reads CASSPSGQGRFEQYF. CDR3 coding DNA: TGTGCCAGCAGCCCGTCGGGACAGGGTCGCTTCGAGCAGTACTTC.

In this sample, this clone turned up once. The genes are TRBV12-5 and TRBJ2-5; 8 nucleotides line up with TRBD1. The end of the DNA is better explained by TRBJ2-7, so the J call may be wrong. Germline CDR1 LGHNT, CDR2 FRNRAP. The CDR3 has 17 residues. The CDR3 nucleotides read TGTGCTAGTGTTACGCGGTGGGCAGGGGGCTTCTCCTACGAGCAGTACTTC. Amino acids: CASVTRWAGGFSYEQYF.

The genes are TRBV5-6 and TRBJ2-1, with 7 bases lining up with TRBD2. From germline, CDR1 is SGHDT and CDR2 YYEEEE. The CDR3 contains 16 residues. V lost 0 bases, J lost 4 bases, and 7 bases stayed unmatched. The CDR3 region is CASSLVSSGHYNEQFF. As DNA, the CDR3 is TGTGCCAGCAGCTTGGTATCTAGCGGTCATTACAATGAGCAGTTCTTC.

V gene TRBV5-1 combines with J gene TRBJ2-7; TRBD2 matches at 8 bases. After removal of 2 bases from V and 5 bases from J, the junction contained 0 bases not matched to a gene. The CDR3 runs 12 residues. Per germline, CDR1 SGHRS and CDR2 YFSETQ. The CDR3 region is CASSFGGDEQYF. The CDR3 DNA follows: TGCGCCAGCAGCTTCGGGGGGGACGAGCAGTACTTC. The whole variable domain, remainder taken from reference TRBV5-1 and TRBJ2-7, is KAGVTQTPRYLIKTRGQQVTLSCSPISGHRSVSWYQQTPGQGLQFLFEYFSETQRNKGNFPGRFSGRQFSNSRSEMNVSTLELGDSALYLCASSFGGDEQYFGPGTRLTVT.

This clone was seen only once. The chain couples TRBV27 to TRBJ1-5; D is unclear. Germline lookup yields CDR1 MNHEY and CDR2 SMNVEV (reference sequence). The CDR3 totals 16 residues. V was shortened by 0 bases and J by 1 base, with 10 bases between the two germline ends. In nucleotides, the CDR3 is TGTGCCAGCAGTTTATCCGGAGGGTTGAGCAATCAGCCCCAGCATTTT. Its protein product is CASSLSGGLSNQPQHF.

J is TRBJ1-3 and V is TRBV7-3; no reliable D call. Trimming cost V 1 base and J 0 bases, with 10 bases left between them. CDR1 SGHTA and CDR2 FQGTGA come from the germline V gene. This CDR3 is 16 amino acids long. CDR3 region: CASSLKYRYSGNTIYF. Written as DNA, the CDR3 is TGTGCCAGCAGCTTAAAGTACAGATACTCTGGAAACACCATATATTTT. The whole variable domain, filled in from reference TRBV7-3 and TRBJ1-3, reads GAGVSQTPSNKVTEKGKYVELRCDPISGHTALYWYRQSLGQGPEFLIYFQGTGAADDSGLPNDRFFAVRPEGSVSTLKIQRTERGDSAVYLCASSLKYRYSGNTIYFGEGSWLTVV.

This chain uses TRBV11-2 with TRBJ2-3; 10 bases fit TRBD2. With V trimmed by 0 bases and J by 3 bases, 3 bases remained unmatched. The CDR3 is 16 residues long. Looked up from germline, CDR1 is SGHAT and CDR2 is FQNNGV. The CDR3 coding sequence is TGTGCCAGCAGCTTAGAGGCTAGCGGGAGAACAGATACGCAGTATTTT. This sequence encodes CASSLEASGRTDTQYF.

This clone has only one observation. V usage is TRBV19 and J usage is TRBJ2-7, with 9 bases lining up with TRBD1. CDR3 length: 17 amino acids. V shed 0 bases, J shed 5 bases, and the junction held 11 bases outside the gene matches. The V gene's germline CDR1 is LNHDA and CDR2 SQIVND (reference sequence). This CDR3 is CASSIDLPGQGRDEQYF. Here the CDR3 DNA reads TGTGCCAGTAGTATAGATCTTCCGGGACAGGGACGTGACGAGCAGTACTTC.

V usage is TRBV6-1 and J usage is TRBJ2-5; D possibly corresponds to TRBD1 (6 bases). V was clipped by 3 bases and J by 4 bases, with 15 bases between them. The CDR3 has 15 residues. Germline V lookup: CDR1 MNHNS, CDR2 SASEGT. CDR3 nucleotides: TGTGCCAGCAGTGATCCGGGACATTCCCTAGAGACCCAGTACTTC. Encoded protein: CASSDPGHSLETQYF.

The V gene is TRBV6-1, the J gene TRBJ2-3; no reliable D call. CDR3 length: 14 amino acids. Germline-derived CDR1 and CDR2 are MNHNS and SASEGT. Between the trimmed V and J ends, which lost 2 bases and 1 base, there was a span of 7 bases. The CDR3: CASSESVGTDTQYF. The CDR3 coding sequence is TGTGCCAGCAGTGAATCGGTAGGCACAGATACGCAGTATTTT.

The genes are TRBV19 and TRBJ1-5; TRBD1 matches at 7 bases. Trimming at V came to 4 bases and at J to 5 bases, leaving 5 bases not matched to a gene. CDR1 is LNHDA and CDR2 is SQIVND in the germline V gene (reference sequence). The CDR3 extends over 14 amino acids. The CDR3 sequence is CASSNDRADQPQHF. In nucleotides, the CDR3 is TGTGCCAGTAGTAATGACAGGGCAGATCAGCCCCAGCATTTT.

CDR3: CASSQERAGGNTIYF. The CDR3 coding sequence is TGTGCCAGCAGCCAAGAGAGGGCGGGAGGAAACACCATATATTTT. The J gene is TRBJ1-3, the V gene TRBV4-2; no clear D. This CDR3 is 15 amino acids long. Trimming cost V 0 bases and J 4 bases, with 10 bases left between them. CDR1 is LGHNA, CDR2 YNFKEQ, per germline.

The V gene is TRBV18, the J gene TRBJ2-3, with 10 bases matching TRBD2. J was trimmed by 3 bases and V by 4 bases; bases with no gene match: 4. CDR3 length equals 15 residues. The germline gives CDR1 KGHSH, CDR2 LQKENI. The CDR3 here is CASSRTSGRTDTQYF. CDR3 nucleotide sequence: TGTGCCAGCTCACGGACTAGCGGACGAACAGATACGCAGTATTTT.

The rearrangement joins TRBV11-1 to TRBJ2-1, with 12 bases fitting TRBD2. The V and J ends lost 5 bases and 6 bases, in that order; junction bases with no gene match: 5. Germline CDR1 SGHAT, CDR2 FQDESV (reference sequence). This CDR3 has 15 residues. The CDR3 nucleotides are TGTGCCAGCAGCCAGGCGGGACTAGCGGGCAATGAGCAGTTCTTC. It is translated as CASSQAGLAGNEQFF.

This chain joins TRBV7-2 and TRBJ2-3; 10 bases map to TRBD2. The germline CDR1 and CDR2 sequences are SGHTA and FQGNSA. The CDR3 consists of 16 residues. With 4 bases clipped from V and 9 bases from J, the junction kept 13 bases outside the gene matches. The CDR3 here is CASSSGPAGGPGTQYF. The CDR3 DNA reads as TGTGCCAGCAGCTCAGGGCCAGCGGGAGGGCCTGGGACGCAGTATTTT. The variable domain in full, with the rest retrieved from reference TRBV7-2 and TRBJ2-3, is GAGVSQSPSNKVTEKGKDVELRCDPISGHTALYWYRQSLGQGLEFLIYFQGNSAPDKSGLPSDRFSAERTGGSVSTLTIQRTQQEDSAVYLCASSSGPAGGPGTQYFGPGTRLTVL.

The CDR3 reads CSVGSGTSGSYEQYF. CDR3 nucleotides: TGCAGCGTTGGCTCCGGGACTAGCGGGAGCTACGAGCAGTACTTC. The V call is TRBV29-1, the J call TRBJ2-5; 14 positions match TRBD2. The J call may be mistaken, given a closer DNA end match to TRBJ2-7. The CDR3 spans 15 residues. The germline CDR1 and CDR2 sequences are SQVTM and ANQGSEA.

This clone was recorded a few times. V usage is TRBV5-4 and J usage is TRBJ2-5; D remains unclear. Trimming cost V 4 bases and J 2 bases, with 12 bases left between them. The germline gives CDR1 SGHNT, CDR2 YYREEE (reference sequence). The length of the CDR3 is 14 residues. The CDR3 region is CASSSLNSQETQYF. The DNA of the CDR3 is TGTGCCAGCAGCAGTCTGAATAGTCAAGAGACCCAGTACTTC.

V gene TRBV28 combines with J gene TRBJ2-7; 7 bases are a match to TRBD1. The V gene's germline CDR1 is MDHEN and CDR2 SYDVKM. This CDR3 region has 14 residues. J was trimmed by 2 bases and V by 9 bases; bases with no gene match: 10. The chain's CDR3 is CARDPQGPAYEQYF. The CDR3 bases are TGTGCCAGAGACCCACAGGGGCCAGCCTACGAGCAGTACTTC.

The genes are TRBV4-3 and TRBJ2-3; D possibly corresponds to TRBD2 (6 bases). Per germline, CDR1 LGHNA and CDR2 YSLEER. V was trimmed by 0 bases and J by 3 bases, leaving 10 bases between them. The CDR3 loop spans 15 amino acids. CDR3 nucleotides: TGCGCCAGCAGCCAAGAAGGTAGCGGTACAGATACGCAGTATTTT. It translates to CASSQEGSGTDTQYF.

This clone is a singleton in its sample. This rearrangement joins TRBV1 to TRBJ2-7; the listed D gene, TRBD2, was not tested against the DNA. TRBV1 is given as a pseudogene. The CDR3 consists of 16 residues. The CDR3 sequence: CTSSQDLLRASYEQYF. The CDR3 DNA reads TGCACCAGCAGCCAAGACCTCCTGCGGGCCTCCTACGAGCAGTACTTC.

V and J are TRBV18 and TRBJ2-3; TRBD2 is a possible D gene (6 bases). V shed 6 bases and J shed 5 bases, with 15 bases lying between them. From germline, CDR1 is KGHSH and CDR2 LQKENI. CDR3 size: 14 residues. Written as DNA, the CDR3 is TGTGCCAGCTCGCTTTCGAGACTAGAAGATACGCAGTATTTT. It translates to CASSLSRLEDTQYF.